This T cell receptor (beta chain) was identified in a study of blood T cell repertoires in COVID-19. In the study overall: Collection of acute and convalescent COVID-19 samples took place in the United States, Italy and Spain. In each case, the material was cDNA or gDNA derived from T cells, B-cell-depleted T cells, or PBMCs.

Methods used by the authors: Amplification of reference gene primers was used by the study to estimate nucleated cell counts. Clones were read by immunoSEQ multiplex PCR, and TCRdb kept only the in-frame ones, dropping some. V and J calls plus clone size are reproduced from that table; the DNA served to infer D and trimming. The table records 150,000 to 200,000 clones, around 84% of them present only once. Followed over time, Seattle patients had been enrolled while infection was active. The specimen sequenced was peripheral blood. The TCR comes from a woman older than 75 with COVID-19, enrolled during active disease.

The CDR3 region is CASSIRVGGRAEVSYEQYF. The CDR3 DNA sequence: TGTGCCAGTAGTATAAGAGTCGGCGGGAGGGCCGAGGTCTCCTACGAGCAGTACTTC. The genes are TRBV19 and TRBJ2-7; 9 bases agree with TRBD2. CDR1 is LNHDA and CDR2 is SQIVND in the germline V gene (reference sequence). Trimming at V came to 2 bases and at J to 0 bases, leaving 14 bases not matched to a gene. The CDR3 totals 19 residues. Variable domain in full (rest from reference TRBV19 and TRBJ2-7): DGGITQSPKYLFRKEGQNVTLSCEQNLNHDAMYWYRQDPGQGLRLIYYSQIVNDFQKGDIAEGYSVSREKKESFPLTVTSAQKNPTAFYLCASSIRVGGRAEVSYEQYFGPGTRLTVT.